One sample yielded the 3 T cell receptor beta chains listed below, sequenced in a study of blood T cells in healthy people across ages. A second PCR of roughly 7 to 11 cycles used a sample-barcoded 5' primer and a J-beta primer mix. TCRdb reanalysed the 5' RACE reads using MiXCR and keeps one entry per CDR3 protein. This table holds just under 900,000 distinct CDR3 sequences, less than 35% found once. The sequenced material came from blood. The receptors come from an elderly woman in good health.

The sample holds many counts of this clonotype. The V and J genes are TRBV7-8 and TRBJ2-3, with 13 bases aligning to TRBD2. The germline V gene encodes CDR1 SGHVS and CDR2 FQNEAQ. The V segment lost 5 bases and the J segment 8 bases; nucleotides outside the gene matches: 10. CDR3 size: 16 residues. CDR3 loop: CASSPPGLAGPGTQYF. Here the CDR3 DNA reads TGTGCCAGCAGCCCTCCGGGACTAGCGGGGCCTGGTACGCAGTATTTT.

V is TRBV10-2 and J is TRBJ2-3; 7 bases agree with TRBD1. CDR3 length equals 15 residues. The J segment lost 6 bases and the V segment lost 0 bases, leaving 6 bases of the junction unmatched. Germline V gene lookup returns CDR1 WSHSY and CDR2 SAAADI. The CDR3 loop is CASSESDRARDTQYF. CDR3 sequence (DNA): TGCGCCAGCAGTGAGTCTGACAGGGCGAGGGATACGCAGTATTTT.

In regard to this clonotype: A much larger clone differs by one base, so this may be a read error. The V gene is TRBV20-1, the J gene TRBJ1-2, with 9 bases lining up with TRBD1. Germline assignment: CDR1 DFQATT and CDR2 SNEGSKA (reference sequence). The CDR3 length is 11 residues. With V trimmed by 4 bases and J by 7 bases, 1 base remained unmatched. The CDR3 reads CSAMDRGGYTF. CDR3 coding DNA: TGCAGTGCTATGGACAGGGGTGGCTACACCTTC.